The TCR beta chain described here comes from a study of T cell responses to AZD1222 COVID-19 vaccine. General observations from the study: White British people made up most donors, females outnumbered males, and clonal diversity was possibly underestimated. Unmutated variant regions are reportedly the target of nearly half of TCRs that are spike-specific. Spike-wide coverage was observed for vaccine-associated CD4 TCRs, with dominant responses at 160-218 and 743-854.

This table comes from immunoSEQ multiplex PCR, and its TCRdb copy is limited to in-frame clones, with some not included. The sample yields 130,000 to 150,000 clones, over 75% seen once. Germline loops: CDR1 LNHDA, CDR2 SQIVND (reference sequence). The V end lost 7 bases, the J end lost 0 bases, and 10 bases lay between the germline ends. This CDR3 spans 15 amino acids. A word on this clone: The antigen remains undetermined.

The specimen was peripheral blood, collected on day 0 of AZD1222 vaccination. J is TRBJ1-6 and V is TRBV19; D unclear. The clonotype originates from an adult in good health. CDR3 loop: CASKLSRSYNSPLHF. Written as DNA, the CDR3 is TGTGCCAGTAAGTTAAGCCGCTCCTATAATTCACCCCTCCACTTT. The whole variable domain, remainder taken from reference TRBV19 and TRBJ1-6, is DGGITQSPKYLFRKEGQNVTLSCEQNLNHDAMYWYRQDPGQGLRLIYYSQIVNDFQKGDIAEGYSVSREKKESFPLTVTSAQKNPTAFYLCASKLSRSYNSPLHFGNGTRLTVT.